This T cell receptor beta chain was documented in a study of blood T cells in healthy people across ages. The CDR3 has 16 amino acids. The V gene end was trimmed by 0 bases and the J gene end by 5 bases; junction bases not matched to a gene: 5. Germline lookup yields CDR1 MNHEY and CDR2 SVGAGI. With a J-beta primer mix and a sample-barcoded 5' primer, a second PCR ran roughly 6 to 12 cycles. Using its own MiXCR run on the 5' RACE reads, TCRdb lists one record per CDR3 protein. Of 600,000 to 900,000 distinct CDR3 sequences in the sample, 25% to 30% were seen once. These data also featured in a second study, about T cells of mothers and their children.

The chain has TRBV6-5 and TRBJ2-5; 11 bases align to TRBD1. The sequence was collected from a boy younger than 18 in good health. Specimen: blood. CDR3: CASSYSRDRGGETQYF. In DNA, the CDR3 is TGTGCCAGCAGTTACTCCCGGGACAGGGGGGGCGAGACCCAGTACTTC.